One sample yielded the 12 T cell receptor beta chains listed below, sequenced in a study of blood T cell repertoires in COVID-19. The repertoire was sequenced with immunoSEQ multiplex PCR; TCRdb's copy has only in-frame clones and lacks some. The table has some 97,000 clones, 88% seen once. Sequenced sample: peripheral blood. The source of these receptors is a human donor in a cohort sampled during active COVID-19.

This rearrangement joins TRBV2 to TRBJ2-1, with 13 positions matching TRBD2. This CDR3 has 14 residues. CDR1 and CDR2 from the germline V gene are SNHLY and FYNNEI. V lost 6 bases and J lost 7; bases outside the gene matches: 3. CDR3 loop: CASRGLAGRNEQFF. CDR3 DNA: TGTGCCAGCAGGGGACTAGCGGGAAGGAATGAGCAGTTCTTC.

The chain recombines TRBV5-1 with TRBJ1-1, with TRBD1 matching 7 bases. The V segment lost 4 bases and the J segment 3 bases; nucleotides outside the gene matches: 12. Per the germline V gene, CDR1 is SGHRS and CDR2 is YFSETQ. CDR3 length equals 16 residues. The CDR3 DNA sequence: TGCGCCAGCAGCCTAGGAGACAGGGCCGGATACACTGAAGCTTTCTTT. Translated: CASSLGDRAGYTEAFF.

This sequence joins TRBV19 and TRBJ2-5, with a tentative D call TRBD2 (7 bases). The CDR3 consists of 14 residues. Trimming stripped 5 bases from V and 5 bases from J, with 15 bases between. Germline assignment: CDR1 LNHDA and CDR2 SQIVND (reference sequence). The CDR3 DNA follows: TGTGCCAGTAGTTTAGGGGGGGGCCGGGAGACCCAGTACTTC. Protein product: CASSLGGGRETQYF. The entire variable domain, with the rest obtained from reference TRBV19 and TRBJ2-5, is as follows: DGGITQSPKYLFRKEGQNVTLSCEQNLNHDAMYWYRQDPGQGLRLIYYSQIVNDFQKGDIAEGYSVSREKKESFPLTVTSAQKNPTAFYLCASSLGGGRETQYFGPGTRLLVL.

The rearrangement joins TRBV6-1 to TRBJ1-5; weak D call: TRBD1 (6 bases). The germline V gene has CDR1 MNHNS and CDR2 SASEGT. The CDR3 extends over 15 amino acids. The V and J ends lost 1 base and 11 bases respectively, with 18 bases between them. In DNA, the CDR3 is TGTGCCAGCAGTGAAGGAGGGGGGGGAAGCGGGACCCAGCATTTT. It yields the protein CASSEGGGGSGTQHF.

The chain joins TRBV21-1 to TRBJ2-3; TRBD2 is the table's D call and was not checked against the DNA. TRBV21-1 is a listed pseudogene. The CDR3 spans 17 residues. The CDR3 spells CASSKYQRREGTDTQYF. The CDR3 DNA is TGTGCCAGCAGCAAATATCAAAGGCGGGAGGGCACAGATACGCAGTATTTT.

This sequence joins TRBV18 and TRBJ1-4; D may be TRBD1 (5 bases). There are 16 residues in the CDR3. V was pared by 1 base and J by 7 bases, with 16 bases between. The germline gives CDR1 KGHSH, CDR2 LQKENI. The CDR3 DNA sequence: TGTGCCAGCTCACCACTCGGGGGGAGTAGTGGTGAAAAACTGTTTTTT. This translates into CASSPLGGSSGEKLFF.

The chain has TRBV27 and TRBJ2-2, with 8 bases aligning to TRBD2. J gave up 1 base and V 5 bases, and 9 bases lay outside the gene matches. CDR3 length equals 17 residues. Germline values: CDR1 MNHEY, CDR2 SMNVEV (reference sequence). The CDR3 protein is CASSGSGIGGNTGELFF. In DNA form, the CDR3 reads TGTGCCAGCAGTGGTAGCGGGATCGGGGGGAACACCGGGGAGCTGTTTTTT.

The chain's CDR3 is CASSLARGRPTVPQYF. The CDR3 DNA follows: TGTGCCAGCAGCTTGGCCCGGGGGAGGCCTACCGTGCCCCAGTACTTC. The chain is built from TRBV7-2 and TRBJ2-5, with D possibly TRBD2 on 6 matching bases. The CDR3 runs to 16 residues. Germline loops: CDR1 SGHTA, CDR2 FQGNSA. V dropped 3 bases and J dropped 9 bases, with 23 bases sitting between them. Supplemented by reference TRBV7-2 and TRBJ2-5, the full variable domain reads GAGVSQSPSNKVTEKGKDVELRCDPISGHTALYWYRQSLGQGLEFLIYFQGNSAPDKSGLPSDRFSAERTGGSVSTLTIQRTQQEDSAVYLCASSLARGRPTVPQYFGPGTRLLVL.

V gene TRBV11-1 combines with J gene TRBJ2-1, with 8 positions matching TRBD2. Germline lookup yields CDR1 SGHAT and CDR2 FQDESV (reference sequence). The CDR3 consists of 16 residues. The V segment lost 5 bases and the J segment 2 bases; nucleotides outside the gene matches: 8. This CDR3 reads CASSRTGTRTYNEQFF. In DNA, the CDR3 is TGTGCCAGCAGCAGAACCGGGACTAGAACCTACAATGAGCAGTTCTTC.

The V gene is TRBV2, the J gene TRBJ2-7, with TRBD1 matching 10 bases. From germline, CDR1 is SNHLY and CDR2 FYNNEI. This CDR3 is built from 13 residues. Unmatched junction bases numbered 10, after V lost 11 bases and J lost 6 bases. This chain's CDR3 is CAGRDRGGIEQYF. DNA of the CDR3: TGTGCCGGGCGGGACAGGGGTGGGATCGAGCAGTACTTC.

The V gene is TRBV19, the J gene TRBJ2-4, with D perhaps TRBD1 (6 bases). CDR1 and CDR2 from the germline V gene are LNHDA and SQIVND (reference sequence). This CDR3 is 16 amino acids long. Trimming pared 7 bases from V and 1 base from J, leaving 17 bases between. CDR3 sequence: CASTKDRGVAKNIQYF. The CDR3 nucleotides are TGTGCCAGTACCAAGGACAGAGGGGTTGCCAAAAACATTCAGTACTTC.

This clone was seen more than once but under ten times. The genes are TRBV11-2 and TRBJ2-2; tentatively, D is TRBD1 (6 bases). The V and J ends lost 5 bases and 4 bases respectively, with 14 bases between them. CDR1 and CDR2 from the germline V gene are SGHAT and FQNNGV. The CDR3 is 15 amino acids. CDR3 DNA: TGTGCCAGCAGCACTACAGGGATAGGCACCGGGGAGCTGTTTTTT. Translating it yields CASSTTGIGTGELFF.